This T cell receptor (beta chain) emerged from a study of blood T cell repertoires in COVID-19. Study context: Sites in the United States, Italy and Spain provided acute and convalescent COVID-19 samples.

Resolution of symptoms, clearance, or two negative PCRs was present in recovered Cohort 3 donors. V was trimmed by 2 bases and J by 3 bases, leaving 11 bases between them. The V gene's germline CDR1 is MNHEY and CDR2 SVGAGI. The CDR3 is made up of 15 amino acids. This clone came up a few times. Data came from immunoSEQ multiplex PCR; TCRdb stores just in-frame clones and leaves some out. Among some 270,000 clones listed, about 80% were seen once. This sequence was found in a man in his forties or fifties who had recovered from COVID-19. This chain uses TRBV6-5 with TRBJ1-5; possible D gene TRBD1, 6 bases. Sequences were obtained from PBMCs or T cells enriched from blood (not recorded which). Here the CDR3 reads CASSYSGGNNQPQHF. Written as DNA, the CDR3 is TGTGCCAGCAGTTACAGCGGGGGCAACAATCAGCCCCAGCATTTT.